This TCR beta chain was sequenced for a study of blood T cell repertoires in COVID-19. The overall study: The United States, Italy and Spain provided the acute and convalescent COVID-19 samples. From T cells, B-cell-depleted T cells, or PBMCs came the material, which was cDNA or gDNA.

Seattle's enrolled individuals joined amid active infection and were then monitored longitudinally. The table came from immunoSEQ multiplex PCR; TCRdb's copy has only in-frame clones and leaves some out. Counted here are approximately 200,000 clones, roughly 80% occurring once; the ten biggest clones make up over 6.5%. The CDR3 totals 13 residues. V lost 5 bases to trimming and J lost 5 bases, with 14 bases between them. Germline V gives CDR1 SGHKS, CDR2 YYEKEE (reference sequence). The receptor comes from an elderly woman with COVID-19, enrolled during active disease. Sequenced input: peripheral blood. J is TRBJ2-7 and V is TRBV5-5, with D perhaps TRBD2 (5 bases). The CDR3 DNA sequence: TGTGCCAGCAGGATATCGGCCGGGAACGAGCAGTACTTC. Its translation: CASRISAGNEQYF.